The TCR beta chain under discussion was sequenced for a study of cytomegalovirus exposure and HLA in healthy donors. Broader study findings: Per a later analysis, HLA-associated TCR beta chains showed more clonal expansion than other, equally common TCR beta chains. Excluded: some indistinguishable V segments such as TRBV6-2 and TRBV6-3. The authors judged a highly shared variant cluster likely a sequencing artifact.

J was trimmed by 4 bases and V by 4 bases; bases with no gene match: 7. The CDR3 runs 15 residues. The V gene's germline CDR1 is MDHEN and CDR2 SYDVKM. The PCR ran on 60 Vbeta and 13 Jbeta primers. Clones were read by immunoSEQ multiplex PCR, and TCRdb kept only the in-frame ones, dropping some. Its clone listing holds 45,000 to 60,000 clones. As regards this clone: Antigen unknown.

The V call is TRBV28, the J call TRBJ2-3, with 8 bases lining up with TRBD2. The sample taken for sequencing was PBMCs. The clonotype was recovered from a woman in her thirties or forties in good health and CMV-seronegative. The CDR3 spells CASSSFGREADTQYF. For the CDR3, the DNA is TGTGCCAGCAGTTCATTCGGGAGGGAGGCAGATACGCAGTATTTT.